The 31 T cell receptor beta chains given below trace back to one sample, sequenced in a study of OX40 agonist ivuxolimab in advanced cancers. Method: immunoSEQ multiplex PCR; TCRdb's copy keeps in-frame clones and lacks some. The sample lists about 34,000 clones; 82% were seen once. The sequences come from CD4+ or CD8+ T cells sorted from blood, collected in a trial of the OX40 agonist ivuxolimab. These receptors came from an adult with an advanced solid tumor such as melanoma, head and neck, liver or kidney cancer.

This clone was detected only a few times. The CDR3 sequence: CASKSRNGNTIYF. The DNA for the CDR3 is TGTGCCAGCAAGTCCCGCAATGGAAACACCATATATTTT. The V call is TRBV27, the J call TRBJ1-3; D not certain. With 7 bases removed from V and 3 bases from J, the gap between germline ends came to 10 bases. CDR1 is MNHEY and CDR2 is SMNVEV in the germline V gene (reference sequence). The CDR3 runs 13 residues.

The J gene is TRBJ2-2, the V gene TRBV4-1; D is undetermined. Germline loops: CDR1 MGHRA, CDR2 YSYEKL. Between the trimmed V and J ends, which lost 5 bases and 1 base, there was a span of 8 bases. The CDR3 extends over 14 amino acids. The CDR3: CASSLTGNTGELFF. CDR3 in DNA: TGCGCCAGCAGCTTGACGGGGAACACCGGGGAGCTGTTTTTT.

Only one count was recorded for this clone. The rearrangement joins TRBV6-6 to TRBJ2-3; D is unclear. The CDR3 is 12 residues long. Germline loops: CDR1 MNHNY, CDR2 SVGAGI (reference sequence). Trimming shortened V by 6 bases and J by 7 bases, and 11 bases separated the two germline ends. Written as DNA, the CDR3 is TGTGCCAGCAGCCCGATGACATATACGCAGTATTTT. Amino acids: CASSPMTYTQYF.

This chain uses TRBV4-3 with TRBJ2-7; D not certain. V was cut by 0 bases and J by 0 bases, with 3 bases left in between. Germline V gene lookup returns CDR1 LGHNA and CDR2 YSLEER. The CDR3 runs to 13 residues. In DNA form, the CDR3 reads TGCGCCAGCAGCCAAGACAGCTCCTACGAGCAGTACTTC. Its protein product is CASSQDSSYEQYF.

CDR3 residues: CASSKTRLRASTDTQYF. Written as DNA, the CDR3 is TGTGCCAGCAGCAAAACGAGGCTGAGGGCCAGCACAGATACGCAGTATTTT. The chain couples TRBV11-1 to TRBJ2-3, with a weak D call TRBD2 (5 bases). Trimming removed 5 bases from V and 0 bases from J, with 18 bases in between. CDR3 size: 17 residues. CDR1 and CDR2 (germline): SGHAT, FQDESV (reference sequence).

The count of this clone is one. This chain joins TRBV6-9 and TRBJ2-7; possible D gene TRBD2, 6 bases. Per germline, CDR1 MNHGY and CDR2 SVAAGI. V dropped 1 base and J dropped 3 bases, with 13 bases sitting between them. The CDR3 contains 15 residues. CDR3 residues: CASSYLAFGGYEQYF. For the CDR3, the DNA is TGTGCCAGCAGTTATTTAGCCTTCGGGGGCTACGAGCAGTACTTC.

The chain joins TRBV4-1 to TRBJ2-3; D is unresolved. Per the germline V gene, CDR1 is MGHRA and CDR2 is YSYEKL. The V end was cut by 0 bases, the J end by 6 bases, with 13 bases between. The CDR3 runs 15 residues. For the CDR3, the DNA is TGCGCCAGCAGCCAAGATAGCTACCTCCAGGATACGCAGTATTTT. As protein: CASSQDSYLQDTQYF.

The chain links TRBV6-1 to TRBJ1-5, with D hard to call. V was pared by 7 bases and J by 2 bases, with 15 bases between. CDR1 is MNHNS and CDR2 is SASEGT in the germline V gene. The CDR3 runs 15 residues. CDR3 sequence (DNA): TGTGCCAGCAAATCAGAGATTAAAGGCAATCAGCCCCAGCATTTT. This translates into CASKSEIKGNQPQHF.

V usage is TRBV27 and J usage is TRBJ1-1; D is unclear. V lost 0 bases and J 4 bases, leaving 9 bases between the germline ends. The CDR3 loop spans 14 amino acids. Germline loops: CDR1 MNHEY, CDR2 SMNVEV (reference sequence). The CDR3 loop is CASSLSGFGTEAFF. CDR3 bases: TGTGCCAGCAGTTTATCAGGGTTTGGCACTGAAGCTTTCTTT.

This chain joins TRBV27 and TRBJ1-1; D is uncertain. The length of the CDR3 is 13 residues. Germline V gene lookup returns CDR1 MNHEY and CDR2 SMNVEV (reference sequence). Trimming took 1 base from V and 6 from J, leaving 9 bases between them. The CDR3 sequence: CASSLLLNAEAFF. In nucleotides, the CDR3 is TGTGCCAGCAGTTTATTGCTAAACGCTGAAGCTTTCTTT.

The CDR3 DNA reads as TGCGCCAGCCGGCCTTCCTTAGACCAGTATGGCACCCTCCACTTT. Translating it yields CASRPSLDQYGTLHF. The chain employs TRBV5-1 and TRBJ1-6; D gene unclear. Germline V gene data show CDR1 as SGHRS and CDR2 as YFSETQ. Trimming removed 7 bases from V and 14 bases from J, with 25 bases in between. This CDR3 is built from 15 residues.

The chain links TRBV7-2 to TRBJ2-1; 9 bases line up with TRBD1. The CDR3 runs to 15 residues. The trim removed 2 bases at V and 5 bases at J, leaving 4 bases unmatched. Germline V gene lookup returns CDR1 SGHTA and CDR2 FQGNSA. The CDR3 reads CASSLWDRENNEQFF. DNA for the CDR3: TGTGCCAGCAGCTTATGGGACAGGGAAAACAATGAGCAGTTCTTC.

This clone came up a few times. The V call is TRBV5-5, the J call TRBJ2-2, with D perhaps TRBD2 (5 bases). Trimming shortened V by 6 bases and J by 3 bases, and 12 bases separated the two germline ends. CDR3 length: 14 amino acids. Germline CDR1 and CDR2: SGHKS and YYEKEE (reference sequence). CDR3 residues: CASTLLGDTGELFF. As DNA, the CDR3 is TGTGCCAGCACCCTTCTCGGGGACACCGGGGAGCTGTTTTTT.

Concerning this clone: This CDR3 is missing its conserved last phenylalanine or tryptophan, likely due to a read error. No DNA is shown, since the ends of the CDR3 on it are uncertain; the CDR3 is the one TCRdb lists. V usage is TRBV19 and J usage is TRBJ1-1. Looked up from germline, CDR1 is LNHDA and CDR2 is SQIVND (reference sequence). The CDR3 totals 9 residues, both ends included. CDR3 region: CASSIGMPA.

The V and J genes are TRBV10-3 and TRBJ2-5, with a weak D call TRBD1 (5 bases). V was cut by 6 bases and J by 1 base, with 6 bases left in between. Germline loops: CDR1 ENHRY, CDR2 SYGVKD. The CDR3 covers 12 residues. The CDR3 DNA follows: TGTGCCATCAGCCAGGGCCAAGAGACCCAGTACTTC. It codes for CAISQGQETQYF.

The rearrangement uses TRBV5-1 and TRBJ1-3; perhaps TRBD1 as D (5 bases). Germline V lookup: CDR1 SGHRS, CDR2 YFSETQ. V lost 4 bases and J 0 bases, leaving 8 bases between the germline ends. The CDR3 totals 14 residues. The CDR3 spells CASSPQGSGNTIYF. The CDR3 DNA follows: TGCGCCAGCAGCCCCCAGGGCTCTGGAAACACCATATATTTT.

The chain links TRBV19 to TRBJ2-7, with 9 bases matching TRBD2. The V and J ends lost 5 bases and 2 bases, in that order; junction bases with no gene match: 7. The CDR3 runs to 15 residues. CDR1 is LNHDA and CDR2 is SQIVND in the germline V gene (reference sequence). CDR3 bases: TGTGCCAGTAGTCTCGCGGGAGGGTTGGCCTACGAGCAGTACTTC. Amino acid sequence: CASSLAGGLAYEQYF.

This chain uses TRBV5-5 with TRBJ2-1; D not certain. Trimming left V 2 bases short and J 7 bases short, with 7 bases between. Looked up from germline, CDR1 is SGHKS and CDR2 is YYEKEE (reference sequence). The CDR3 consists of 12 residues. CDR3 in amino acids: CASSFPPNEQFF. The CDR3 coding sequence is TGTGCCAGCAGCTTCCCTCCGAATGAGCAGTTCTTC.

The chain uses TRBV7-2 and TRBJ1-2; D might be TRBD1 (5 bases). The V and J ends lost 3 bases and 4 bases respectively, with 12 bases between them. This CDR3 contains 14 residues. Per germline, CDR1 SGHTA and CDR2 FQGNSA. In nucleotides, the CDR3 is TGTGCCAGCAGCTTCCGGGACGGAAGCTATGGCTACACCTTC. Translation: CASSFRDGSYGYTF.

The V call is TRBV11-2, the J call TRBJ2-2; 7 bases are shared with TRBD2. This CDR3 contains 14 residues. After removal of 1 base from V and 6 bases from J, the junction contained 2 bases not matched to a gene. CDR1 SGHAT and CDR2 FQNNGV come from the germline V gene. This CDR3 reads CASSLVAGAGELFF. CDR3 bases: TGTGCCAGCAGCTTAGTGGCGGGGGCCGGGGAGCTGTTTTTT.

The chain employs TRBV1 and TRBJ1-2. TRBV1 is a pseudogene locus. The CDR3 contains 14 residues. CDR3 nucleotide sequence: TGCACCAGCAGCCAAGAGGCAGGGACGGATGGCTACACCTTC. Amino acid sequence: CTSSQEAGTDGYTF.

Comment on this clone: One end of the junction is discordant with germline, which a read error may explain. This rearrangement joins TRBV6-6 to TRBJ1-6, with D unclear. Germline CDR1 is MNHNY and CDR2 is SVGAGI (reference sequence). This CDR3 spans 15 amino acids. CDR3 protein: CASSYSSGAGSPPHF. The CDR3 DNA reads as TGTGCCAGCAGTTATTCATCAGGCGCGGGTTCACCCCCCCACTTT.

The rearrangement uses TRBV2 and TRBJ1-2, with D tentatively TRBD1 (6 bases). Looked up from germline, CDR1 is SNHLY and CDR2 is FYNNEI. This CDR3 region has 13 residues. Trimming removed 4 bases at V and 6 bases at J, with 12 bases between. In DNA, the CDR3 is TGTGCCAGCAGTGGAGGGGGAAAGAATGGCTACACCTTC. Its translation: CASSGGGKNGYTF.

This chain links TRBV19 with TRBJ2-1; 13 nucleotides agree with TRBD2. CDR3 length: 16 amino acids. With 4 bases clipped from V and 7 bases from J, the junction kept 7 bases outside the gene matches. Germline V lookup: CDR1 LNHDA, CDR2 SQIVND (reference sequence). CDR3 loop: CASSSGTSGEGNEQFF. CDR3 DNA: TGTGCCAGTAGTAGCGGGACTAGCGGGGAGGGGAATGAGCAGTTCTTC.

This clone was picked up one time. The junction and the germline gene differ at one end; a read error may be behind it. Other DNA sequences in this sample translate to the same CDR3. The CDR3 loop is CASSESPSAMPYEQYF. The CDR3 bases are TGCGCCAGTAGTGAGTCCCCCAGCGCTATGCCCTACGAGCAGTACTTC. The gene calls are TRBV10-1 and TRBJ2-7; D is uncertain. The CDR3 has 16 residues. In germline, CDR1 is WNHNN, CDR2 SYGVQD (reference sequence).

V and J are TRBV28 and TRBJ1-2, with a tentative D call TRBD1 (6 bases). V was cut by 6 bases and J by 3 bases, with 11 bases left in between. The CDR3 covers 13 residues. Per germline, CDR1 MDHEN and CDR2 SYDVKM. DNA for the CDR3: TGTGCCAGCAGCCGCGGACAGTACTATGGCTACACCTTC. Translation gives CASSRGQYYGYTF.

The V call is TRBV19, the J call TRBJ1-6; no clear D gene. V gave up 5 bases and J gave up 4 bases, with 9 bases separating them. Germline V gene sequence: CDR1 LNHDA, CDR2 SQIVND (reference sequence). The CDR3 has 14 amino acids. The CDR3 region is CASSPRDYNSPLHF. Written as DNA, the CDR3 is TGTGCCAGTAGTCCACGGGATTATAATTCACCCCTCCACTTT.

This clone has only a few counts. The CDR3 region has the DNA TGTGCCAGCAGCTTCACTGGCGGGAGCTCCTACGAGCAGTACTTC. It is translated as CASSFTGGSSYEQYF. J is TRBJ2-7 and V is TRBV7-2, with TRBD2 matching over 7 bases. This CDR3 region has 15 residues. The V and J ends lost 3 bases and 0 bases, in that order; junction bases with no gene match: 5. Germline V gene sequence: CDR1 SGHTA, CDR2 FQGNSA.

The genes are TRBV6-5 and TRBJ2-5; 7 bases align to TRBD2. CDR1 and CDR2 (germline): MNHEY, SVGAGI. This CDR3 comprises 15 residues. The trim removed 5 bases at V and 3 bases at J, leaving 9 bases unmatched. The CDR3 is CASSGRDYPEETQYF. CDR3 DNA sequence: TGTGCCAGCAGTGGCCGGGACTATCCTGAAGAGACCCAGTACTTC.

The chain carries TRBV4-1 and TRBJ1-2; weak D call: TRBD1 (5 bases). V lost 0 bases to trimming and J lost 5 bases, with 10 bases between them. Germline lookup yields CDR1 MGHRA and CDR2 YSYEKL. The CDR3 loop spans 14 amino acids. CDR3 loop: CASSQDGDRYGYTF. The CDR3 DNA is TGCGCCAGCAGCCAAGATGGTGACAGATATGGCTACACCTTC.

The CDR3 bases are TGTGCCAGTTGTGGAACGGGGGGCACCGGGGAGCTGTTTTTT. Translating it yields CASCGTGGTGELFF. The rearrangement uses TRBV28 and TRBJ2-2, with 7 bases lining up with TRBD2. CDR3 size: 14 residues. Losses at the gene ends were 9 bases for V and 4 bases for J; bases not matched to a gene: 8. Germline V lookup: CDR1 MDHEN, CDR2 SYDVKM.